The 2 T cell receptor beta chains given below trace back to one sample, sequenced in a study of post-analysis software for immune sequencing data. These receptors' antigens are unknown. Points from the study as a whole: Several TRBV segments occurring more often in patients than controls included TRBV5-6, TRBV5-1 and TRBV20-1.

cDNA libraries for TCR beta contained unique molecular identifiers. From the PCR reads, TCRdb called clonotypes with MiXCR, one entry per CDR3 protein. The table records 150,000 to 200,000 distinct CDR3 sequences, 25% to 35% of them present only once. The source material was blood. These receptors were collected from a girl between 5 and 17 years old with multiple sclerosis.

This clonotype turned up a few times. V is TRBV5-1 and J is TRBJ2-1; 11 bases line up with TRBD1. V lost 4 bases and J lost 2; bases outside the gene matches: 8. The CDR3 has 17 residues. The germline CDR1 and CDR2 sequences are SGHRS and YFSETQ. CDR3 amino acids: CASSLRDRGLPYNEQFF. The CDR3 coding sequence is TGCGCCAGCAGCCTCCGGGACAGGGGGTTGCCCTACAATGAGCAGTTCTTC.

This clonotype appeared a few times. The rearrangement links TRBV5-1 to TRBJ1-1; TRBD1 is a possible D gene (6 bases). V shed 4 bases and J shed 1 base, with 14 bases lying between them. The CDR3 loop spans 15 amino acids. Germline V CDR1 and CDR2: SGHRS, YFSETQ. CDR3: CASSPWTDSNTEAFF. The CDR3 DNA follows: TGCGCCAGCAGCCCGTGGACAGATTCGAACACTGAAGCTTTCTTT.